These T cell receptor beta chains were read from a single sample in a study of blood T cell repertoires in COVID-19. TCRdb keeps only in-frame clones here, not all; method: immunoSEQ multiplex PCR. The sample lists roughly 260,000 clones, roughly nine tenths occurring once. The sample comprised PBMCs or T cells enriched from blood (not recorded which). All receptors come from a human donor in a cohort exposed to, infected with or recovered from COVID-19 (not recorded which). The donor label of this sample is uncertain. The CDR3 runs from the conserved cysteine through the conserved F or W. The D gene is left open where the match is weak. Some rows have no size entry. The others give once, few or many, or a class for an expanded clone.

d_call: NA; clone_size: NA; v_call: TRBV5-1; cdr3_aa: CASSLGTDNSPLHF
d_call: NA; clone_size: NA; v_call: TRBV24-1; cdr3_aa: CATSGGNQPQHF
d_call: NA; clone_size: NA; v_call: TRBV5-1; cdr3_aa: CASSLSTREETQYF
d_call: NA; clone_size: NA; v_call: TRBV6-1; cdr3_aa: CASSEGFGLAIYGYTF
d_call: NA; clone_size: NA; v_call: TRBV5-1; cdr3_aa: CASSFRGEETQYF
d_call: NA; clone_size: NA; v_call: TRBV5-4; cdr3_aa: CAGLIRSSYNEQFF
d_call: NA; clone_size: NA; v_call: TRBV11-2; cdr3_aa: CASSLGLTPGTEAFF
d_call: TRBD2; clone_size: NA; v_call: TRBV30; cdr3_aa: CAWTDPDVMASGGIAETQYF
d_call: TRBD1; clone_size: NA; v_call: TRBV30; cdr3_aa: CAWGDRGRGTEAFF
d_call: TRBD1; clone_size: NA; v_call: TRBV5-4; cdr3_aa: CASSSGQVHQPQHF
d_call: NA; clone_size: NA; v_call: TRBV19; cdr3_aa: CASSSEGHQNTEAFF
d_call: NA; clone_size: NA; v_call: TRBV5-4; cdr3_aa: CASSLGAHMGGELFF
d_call: NA; clone_size: NA; v_call: TRBV5-4; cdr3_aa: CASRPDLSGASGELFF
d_call: NA; clone_size: few; v_call: TRBV9; cdr3_aa: CASSVEGDINYGYTF
d_call: TRBD1; clone_size: NA; v_call: TRBV30; cdr3_aa: CAWSTGTGGADTQYF
d_call: NA; clone_size: NA; v_call: TRBV7-2; cdr3_aa: CASSFYRARSSYEQYF
d_call: NA; clone_size: NA; v_call: TRBV3-1/TRBV3-2; cdr3_aa: CASSQDWDIEAFF
d_call: TRBD2; clone_size: NA; v_call: TRBV11-3; cdr3_aa: CASSSLAGGPNEQFF
d_call: TRBD1; clone_size: NA; v_call: TRBV29-1; cdr3_aa: CSVLQGARVRGYTF
d_call: NA; clone_size: NA; v_call: TRBV3-1/TRBV3-2; cdr3_aa: CASRGGGHDEKLFF
d_call: TRBD1; clone_size: NA; v_call: TRBV20-1; cdr3_aa: CSASSGQNNSPLHF
d_call: TRBD1; clone_size: NA; v_call: TRBV5-1; cdr3_aa: CASSLAPGQGYYEQYF
d_call: NA; clone_size: NA; v_call: TRBV10-3; cdr3_aa: CAIRPDSNYGYTF
d_call: TRBD1; clone_size: NA; v_call: TRBV12-5; cdr3_aa: CASAPPGGEQYF
d_call: TRBD1; clone_size: NA; v_call: TRBV15; cdr3_aa: CATSKPRDRGASPLHF
d_call: NA; clone_size: NA; v_call: TRBV9; cdr3_aa: CASSVALEGGPKTQYF
d_call: NA; clone_size: NA; v_call: TRBV12-5; cdr3_aa: CASGPRDRETQYF
d_call: NA; clone_size: once; v_call: TRBV29-1; cdr3_aa: CSVGLLARHTEAFF
d_call: TRBD1; clone_size: few; v_call: TRBV7-7; cdr3_aa: CASSLEGPGGKGNQPQHF
d_call: NA; clone_size: NA; v_call: TRBV13; cdr3_aa: CASTGLGEQYF
d_call: NA; clone_size: NA; v_call: TRBV15; cdr3_aa: CATTGAGRSPGANVLTF
d_call: NA; clone_size: NA; v_call: TRBV4-3; cdr3_aa: CASSQEEGAQGGYTF
d_call: NA; clone_size: NA; v_call: TRBV24-1; cdr3_aa: CATSDSTVREAFF
d_call: TRBD1; clone_size: NA; v_call: TRBV6-1; cdr3_aa: CASSDETGLPPYEQYF
d_call: NA; clone_size: once; v_call: TRBV11-2; cdr3_aa: CASSLAWRGGSNIQYF
d_call: NA; clone_size: NA; v_call: TRBV11-2; cdr3_aa: CASSVGNTEAFF
d_call: TRBD1; clone_size: NA; v_call: TRBV4-1; cdr3_aa: CASSPAGRGNTIYF
d_call: NA; clone_size: NA; v_call: TRBV19; cdr3_aa: CASSIQGGTEAFF
d_call: NA; clone_size: NA; v_call: TRBV25-1; cdr3_aa: CASSESGKDYGYTF
d_call: TRBD1; clone_size: NA; v_call: TRBV5-4; cdr3_aa: CASSLPGQDGRLFF
d_call: NA; clone_size: NA; v_call: TRBV20-1; cdr3_aa: CSVVSYNEQFF
d_call: NA; clone_size: once; v_call: TRBV29-1; cdr3_aa: CSVAGLSSNQPQHF
d_call: TRBD1; clone_size: NA; v_call: TRBV19; cdr3_aa: CASSTRQGVLQETQYF
d_call: NA; clone_size: NA; v_call: TRBV7-8; cdr3_aa: CASSLGMAGSYEQYF
d_call: NA; clone_size: NA; v_call: TRBV20-1; cdr3_aa: CSARRQWELFF
d_call: NA; clone_size: NA; v_call: TRBV5-1; cdr3_aa: CASSLLSGNTIYF
d_call: TRBD1; clone_size: NA; v_call: TRBV10-3; cdr3_aa: CAIKGQGDGEQYF
d_call: NA; clone_size: NA; v_call: TRBV3-1/TRBV3-2; cdr3_aa: CASSQFSPNNSPLHF
d_call: NA; clone_size: NA; v_call: TRBV30; cdr3_aa: CAWSKGGRETQYF
d_call: TRBD1; clone_size: NA; v_call: TRBV30; cdr3_aa: CAWSQGANQPQHF
d_call: NA; clone_size: NA; v_call: TRBV11-2; cdr3_aa: CASSPSFTAGGNSPLHF
d_call: NA; clone_size: once; v_call: TRBV11-3; cdr3_aa: CASSLRRDYEQYF